This TCR beta chain was found in a study of shared clonotypes between healthy human individuals. On this clone itself: Its antigen is unknown.

Overall study findings and caveats: Some clonotypes were shared by all four sorted-subset donors, while others were not shared. The non-shared ones had lower generation probabilities than the shared ones. Despite large depth, sorted-subset datasets appeared incompletely sequenced. Naive CD4 clonotypes overlapped across several donors at about 5.2%.

TCRdb's table, derived via immunoSEQ multiplex PCR, lists solely in-frame clones and lacks some. The sample holds roughly 2,500,000 clones, more than 85% seen once. Material: naive CD4+ T cells from PBMCs. Subset reported: CD45RA+ positively selected. This sequence was found in a man between 18 and 35 years old in good health. Some clones in this sample may be carry-over from other donors' samples.

CDR3 loop: CASSPGTARGTQYF. Here the CDR3 DNA reads TGTGCCAGCAGCCCCGGGACTGCAAGAGGGACCCAGTACTTC. The chain uses TRBV14 and TRBJ2-5; D possibly corresponds to TRBD2 (6 bases). The V gene's germline CDR1 is SGHDN and CDR2 FVKESK. This CDR3 region has 14 residues. Trimming cost V 4 bases and J 7 bases, with 16 bases left between them.